This TCR beta chain was sequenced in a study of cytomegalovirus exposure and HLA in healthy donors. V lost 1 base and J 0 bases, leaving 19 bases between the germline ends. The germline CDR1 and CDR2 sequences are SGHVS and FQNEAQ. This CDR3 is 19 amino acids long. 13 Jbeta primers and 60 Vbeta primers were used for the PCR. Some clones are missing from TCRdb's copy, which holds only in-frame ones; the method was immunoSEQ multiplex PCR. The table shows 150,000 to 200,000 clones, with about 74% occurring only once. The study's findings and limits: The study dropped some indistinguishable V segments, TRBV6-2 and TRBV6-3 among them.

To note about this clone: Its specificity is not known.

The J gene is TRBJ1-5, the V gene TRBV7-8, with D uncertain. This TCR derives from a male donor in good health and CMV-seronegative. The sample consisted of PBMCs. The CDR3 DNA follows: TGTGCCAGCAGCTTAGAGGGCAGAAGGAGGAGCCTTAGCAATCAGCCCCAGCATTTT. It translates to CASSLEGRRRSLSNQPQHF. Variable domain in full (rest from reference TRBV7-8 and TRBJ1-5): GAGVSQSPRYKVAKRGQDVALRCDPISGHVSLFWYQQALGQGPEFLTYFQNEAQLDKSGLPSDRFFAERPEGSVSTLKIQRTQQEDSAVYLCASSLEGRRRSLSNQPQHFGDGTRLSIL.